Below, 32 T cell receptor beta chains from the same sample are listed, as sequenced in a study of OX40 agonist ivuxolimab in advanced cancers. Sequenced by immunoSEQ multiplex PCR; TCRdb stores in-frame clones only, minus some. The sample shows 75,000 to 95,000 clones, roughly 90% of them seen only once. The sequenced sample was CD4+ or CD8+ T cells sorted from blood, obtained in a trial of the OX40 agonist ivuxolimab. These receptor sequences come from an adult with an advanced solid tumor such as melanoma, head and neck, liver or kidney cancer.

In this sample, this clone turned up a few times. Other DNA sequences in this sample translate to the same CDR3. The V and J genes are TRBV28 and TRBJ2-2; D call uncertain. This CDR3 has 13 amino acids. Germline lookup yields CDR1 MDHEN and CDR2 SYDVKM. V was pared by 3 bases and J by 1 base, with 3 bases between. The CDR3 reads CASSFLNTGELFF. In DNA, the CDR3 is TGTGCCAGCAGTTTCTTGAACACCGGGGAGCTGTTTTTT.

The chain has TRBV7-2 and TRBJ2-5; D may be TRBD2 (6 bases). Per germline, CDR1 SGHTA and CDR2 FQGNSA. The CDR3 extends over 14 amino acids. V was clipped by 8 bases and J by 4 bases, with 17 bases between them. CDR3 region: CASERTSGGETQYF. The CDR3, as DNA: TGTGCCAGCGAACGGACCTCCGGGGGAGAGACCCAGTACTTC.

The chain carries TRBV6-5 and TRBJ2-7; perhaps TRBD2 as D (6 bases). CDR3 size: 15 residues. Germline assignment: CDR1 MNHEY and CDR2 SVGAGI. V was pared by 0 bases and J by 2 bases, with 11 bases between. The CDR3: CASSYSGGLTYEQYF. The CDR3 DNA is TGTGCCAGCAGTTACTCCGGCGGACTAACCTACGAGCAGTACTTC.

The rearrangement uses TRBV28 and TRBJ1-2, with D perhaps matching TRBD1 (6 bases). The CDR3 sequence is 14 residues long. Between the trimmed V and J ends, which lost 8 bases and 4 bases, there was a span of 17 bases. Germline CDR1 and CDR2: MDHEN and SYDVKM. The CDR3 is CASSPRGWLYGYTF. For the CDR3, the DNA is TGTGCCAGCTCTCCCAGGGGTTGGCTCTATGGCTACACCTTC.

This clone was seen only once. This chain uses TRBV5-1 with TRBJ2-5; no clear D gene. V gave up 1 base and J gave up 6 bases, with 7 bases separating them. CDR1 and CDR2 from the germline V gene are SGHRS and YFSETQ. The length of the CDR3 is 12 residues. The CDR3 DNA reads TGCGCCAGCAGCTTGCCCCCTAAGACCCAGTACTTC. Protein sequence: CASSLPPKTQYF.

This chain uses TRBV7-8 with TRBJ2-1; D is possibly TRBD1 (5 bases). CDR3 size: 16 residues. The germline gives CDR1 SGHVS, CDR2 FQNEAQ. Trimming removed 1 base from V and 7 bases from J, with 17 bases in between. CDR3 nucleotides: TGTGCCAGCAGCTTAGAAGGCCAGGGCCGTGGGAATGAGCAGTTCTTC. Protein: CASSLEGQGRGNEQFF.

V and J are TRBV7-3 and TRBJ2-5, with 8 bases fitting TRBD2. V trimming: 2 bases; J trimming: 5 bases; junction bases outside the gene matches: 13. The germline V gene has CDR1 SGHTA and CDR2 FQGTGA. The CDR3 has 17 amino acids. The CDR3 region has the DNA TGTGCCAGCAGCTTATCCGGAGGCAGCGGGAGAAAGGAGACCCAGTACTTC. Translated: CASSLSGGSGRKETQYF.

The chain couples TRBV7-2 to TRBJ2-7, with TRBD1 matching over 8 bases. V trimming: 3 bases; J trimming: 0 bases; junction bases outside the gene matches: 4. The germline CDR1 and CDR2 sequences are SGHTA and FQGNSA. This CDR3 has 15 amino acids. DNA for the CDR3: TGTGCCAGCAGCTTGTACAGGGGGGCCTCCTACGAGCAGTACTTC. It codes for CASSLYRGASYEQYF.

This chain uses TRBV14 with TRBJ2-3; tentatively, D is TRBD1 (6 bases). Trimming cost V 1 base and J 2 bases, with 19 bases left between them. Germline values: CDR1 SGHDN, CDR2 FVKESK. This CDR3 is built from 18 residues. Here the CDR3 DNA reads TGTGCCAGCAGCCAAGTGCGGTGGGACACGGCCACCACAGATACGCAGTATTTT. Its protein is CASSQVRWDTATTDTQYF. The full variable domain, with the rest looked up from reference TRBV14 and TRBJ2-3, is EAGVTQFPSHSVIEKGQTVTLRCDPISGHDNLYWYRRVMGKEIKFLLHFVKESKQDESGMPNNRFLAERTGGTYSTLKVQPAELEDSGVYFCASSQVRWDTATTDTQYFGPGTRLTVL.

The chain employs TRBV28 and TRBJ2-3; 14 bases are shared with TRBD2. The germline V gene encodes CDR1 MDHEN and CDR2 SYDVKM. This CDR3 is 19 amino acids long. With 5 bases clipped from V and 0 bases from J, the junction kept 10 bases outside the gene matches. CDR3 coding DNA: TGTGCCAGCAGTGTGGTAAGGGGACTAGCGGGAGAGAGCACAGATACGCAGTATTTT. This codes for CASSVVRGLAGESTDTQYF.

This chain uses TRBV30 with TRBJ2-1, with TRBD2 identical over 12 bases. This CDR3 contains 16 residues. Germline V lookup: CDR1 GTSNPN, CDR2 SVGIG (reference sequence). The ends lost 4 bases at V and 7 bases at J; junction bases unmatched: 11. CDR3 residues: CAWNRLAGVAANEQFF. The DNA of the CDR3 is TGTGCCTGGAACCGACTAGCGGGAGTGGCGGCGAATGAGCAGTTCTTC.

The chain has TRBV6-5 and TRBJ1-1; 8 bases line up with TRBD1. Trimming at V came to 2 bases and at J to 10 bases, leaving 3 bases not matched to a gene. Germline CDR1 reads MNHEY; CDR2 reads SVGAGI. The CDR3 totals 12 residues. CDR3 protein: CASSYRTGRAFF. As DNA, the CDR3 is TGTGCCAGCAGTTACAGGACAGGGAGAGCTTTCTTT.

This clone was recorded once. The DNA of the CDR3 is TGTGCCAGCAGGGGGGGGGTCCTCTACGAGCAGTACTTC. It specifies CASRGGVLYEQYF. The V call is TRBV7-8, the J call TRBJ2-7, with 7 bases matching TRBD2. After removal of 6 bases from V and 3 bases from J, the junction contained 5 bases not matched to a gene. From germline, CDR1 is SGHVS and CDR2 FQNEAQ. The CDR3 consists of 13 residues.

This sequence joins TRBV5-4 and TRBJ2-5; the match to TRBD2 covers 8 bases. Looked up from germline, CDR1 is SGHNT and CDR2 is YYREEE (reference sequence). The CDR3 runs 17 residues. The V gene end was trimmed by 2 bases and the J gene end by 0 bases; junction bases not matched to a gene: 9. The CDR3 spells CASSLLAGHLYQETQYF. The CDR3 DNA follows: TGTGCCAGCAGCTTATTAGCGGGGCACTTGTACCAAGAGACCCAGTACTTC.

This clone appeared a few times. The rearrangement links TRBV5-6 to TRBJ1-2; 7 bases are a match to TRBD1. The CDR3 has 14 amino acids. V lost 2 bases and J lost 4; bases outside the gene matches: 5. Germline V gives CDR1 SGHDT, CDR2 YYEEEE. The CDR3 region has the DNA TGTGCCAGCAGCTTATGGACAGGCGTCTATGGCTACACCTTC. Translated: CASSLWTGVYGYTF.

The chain has TRBV28 and TRBJ2-7; no reliable D call. This CDR3 is built from 11 residues. CDR1 and CDR2 (germline): MDHEN, SYDVKM. V lost 5 bases and J 3 bases, leaving 5 bases between the germline ends. DNA for the CDR3: TGTGCCAGCAGTCAAAACTACGAGCAGTACTTC. As protein: CASSQNYEQYF.

This sequence joins TRBV19 and TRBJ2-1; D is possibly TRBD2 (6 bases). V dropped 6 bases and J dropped 1 base, with 16 bases sitting between them. The CDR3 has 16 amino acids. Germline V lookup: CDR1 LNHDA, CDR2 SQIVND (reference sequence). The CDR3 DNA reads as TGTGCCAGTAGACCCTCTAGCGATCCTTCCTACAATGAGCAGTTCTTC. It is translated as CASRPSSDPSYNEQFF.

DNA for the CDR3: TGTGCCAGCAGCTGGGGACCCTACTACGAGCAGTACTTC. Amino acids: CASSWGPYYEQYF. The chain couples TRBV11-2 to TRBJ2-7, with D perhaps TRBD1 or TRBD2 (5 bases each). V lost 4 bases and J lost 3, with 10 bases in between. The length of the CDR3 is 13 residues. Germline V CDR1 and CDR2: SGHAT, FQNNGV.

The J gene is TRBJ2-6, the V gene TRBV4-3; no clear D. CDR3 length: 15 amino acids. The germline gives CDR1 LGHNA, CDR2 YSLEER. Trimming took off 4 bases at V and 3 bases at J, with 10 bases between the two ends. The CDR3 nucleotides are TGCGCCAGCAGCCTAATAGGTGGTGGGGCCAACGTCCTGACTTTC. Its protein is CASSLIGGGANVLTF.

This sequence joins TRBV5-6 and TRBJ1-4; D is undetermined. Per germline, CDR1 SGHDT and CDR2 YYEEEE. Trimming shortened V by 3 bases and J by 5 bases, and 17 bases separated the two germline ends. The CDR3 runs 16 residues. DNA of the CDR3: TGTGCCAGCAGCTCGGACCCGCGCCAGCAAAATGAAAAACTGTTTTTT. As protein: CASSSDPRQQNEKLFF.

This clone was picked up one time. The rearrangement joins TRBV10-3 to TRBJ2-2; no clear D gene. Trimming pared 3 bases from V and 1 base from J, leaving 12 bases between. CDR1 and CDR2 (germline): ENHRY, SYGVKD. This CDR3 contains 16 residues. The CDR3 DNA follows: TGTGCCATCAGTGAAGGAGCAAGGAGGAACACCGGGGAGCTGTTTTTT. This sequence encodes CAISEGARRNTGELFF.

The chain carries TRBV7-2 and TRBJ2-3; 9 nucleotides agree with TRBD1. This CDR3 comprises 15 residues. Germline V gives CDR1 SGHTA, CDR2 FQGNSA. After removal of 4 bases from V and 1 base from J, the junction contained 3 bases not matched to a gene. CDR3 in amino acids: CASSSGQGGTDTQYF. DNA for the CDR3: TGTGCCAGCAGCTCGGGACAGGGTGGCACAGATACGCAGTATTTT.

The chain couples TRBV28 to TRBJ2-3; weak D call: TRBD2 (5 bases). The V gene's germline CDR1 is MDHEN and CDR2 SYDVKM. The germline V and J ends were trimmed by 5 bases and 7 bases, with 13 bases remaining between them. CDR3 length equals 13 residues. This CDR3 is CASSKAVDNTQYF. The DNA of the CDR3 is TGTGCCAGCAGTAAAGCGGTAGACAATACGCAGTATTTT.

This chain connects TRBV6-4 to TRBJ2-1; D remains unclear. Per the germline V gene, CDR1 is MRHNA and CDR2 is SNTAGT. The length of the CDR3 is 15 residues. Trimming took 4 bases from V and 2 from J, leaving 12 bases between them. The CDR3 reads CASSGQPGTYNEQFF. The CDR3 DNA follows: TGTGCCAGCAGTGGTCAGCCCGGCACCTACAATGAGCAGTTCTTC.

V is TRBV28 and J is TRBJ2-7, with TRBD2 identical over 7 bases. The CDR3 runs to 16 residues. The J segment lost 2 bases and the V segment lost 4 bases, leaving 11 bases of the junction unmatched. The germline gives CDR1 MDHEN, CDR2 SYDVKM. The chain's CDR3 is CASSSPRASGAYEQYF. Here the CDR3 DNA reads TGTGCCAGCAGTTCCCCCCGGGCTAGCGGAGCCTACGAGCAGTACTTC.

The chain is built from TRBV11-3 and TRBJ2-1; 8 bases align to TRBD1. The CDR3 runs to 19 residues. V was pared by 0 bases and J by 0 bases, with 10 bases of the junction left unmatched. The germline V gene has CDR1 SGHNT and CDR2 YENEEA. CDR3 protein: CASSLEVLGQESSYNEQFF. For the CDR3, the DNA is TGTGCCAGCAGCTTAGAAGTTTTGGGACAGGAGAGCTCCTACAATGAGCAGTTCTTC.

The chain recombines TRBV6-6 with TRBJ2-7; 15 bases fit TRBD2. The CDR3 runs to 15 residues. V trimming: 8 bases; J trimming: 2 bases; junction bases outside the gene matches: 4. CDR1 is MNHNY, CDR2 SVGAGI, per germline (reference sequence). The CDR3 reads CASVGLAGGTYEQYF. CDR3 coding DNA: TGTGCCAGCGTGGGACTAGCGGGAGGAACCTACGAGCAGTACTTC.

The chain carries TRBV7-9 and TRBJ2-7; D is perhaps TRBD2 (6 bases). CDR1 and CDR2 (germline): SEHNR, FQNEAQ (reference sequence). Trimming pared 4 bases from V and 3 bases from J, leaving 16 bases between. The CDR3 is 15 residues long. CDR3 coding DNA: TGTGCCAGCAGCTCCCCCCCCCTAGCGAACTACGAGCAGTACTTC. This encodes CASSSPPLANYEQYF.

This clone was seen a few times. This chain uses TRBV7-9 with TRBJ1-4; perhaps TRBD1 as D (6 bases). This CDR3 has 15 amino acids. Germline V gene lookup returns CDR1 SEHNR and CDR2 FQNEAQ (reference sequence). V was shortened by 2 bases and J by 5 bases, with 12 bases between the two germline ends. CDR3 DNA sequence: TGTGCCAGCAGCTTAAGCACAGGGTGGAATGAAAAACTGTTTTTT. Protein: CASSLSTGWNEKLFF.

The chain combines TRBV7-8 with TRBJ1-1; D unresolved. CDR1 is SGHVS and CDR2 is FQNEAQ in the germline V gene. The CDR3 extends over 16 amino acids. V lost 1 base to trimming and J lost 3 bases, with 15 bases between them. CDR3 sequence (DNA): TGTGCCAGCAGCTTAGGTAGAGGTTCCAAGGACACTGAAGCTTTCTTT. It encodes CASSLGRGSKDTEAFF.

This clone was seen a handful of times. V and J are TRBV30 and TRBJ1-1; TRBD1 might be the D (6 bases). This CDR3 has 11 amino acids. Per the germline V gene, CDR1 is GTSNPN and CDR2 is SVGIG (reference sequence). V lost 5 bases and J lost 9, with 13 bases in between. This CDR3 is CAWDGQSKAFF. The CDR3 coding sequence is TGTGCCTGGGATGGACAGAGCAAAGCTTTCTTT.

This rearrangement joins TRBV30 to TRBJ1-6; D is ambiguous. Germline loops: CDR1 GTSNPN, CDR2 SVGIG (reference sequence). Trimming cost V 4 bases and J 8 bases, with 15 bases left between them. The CDR3 runs 14 residues. CDR3 in amino acids: CAWMKGFVDSPLHF. DNA of the CDR3: TGTGCCTGGATGAAGGGTTTTGTGGATTCACCCCTCCACTTT.